The present TCR beta chain was sequenced within a study of CD8 T cells in Susac syndrome. Negative isolation was used for CD8+ and CD4+ T cells and FACS enrichment for TEMRA cells. This CDR3 is 12 amino acids long. CDR1 is SQVTM, CDR2 ANQGSEA, per germline. V was clipped by 3 bases and J by 10 bases, with 15 bases between them. Reverse transcription of roughly 0.45 to 1 ug RNA was performed with random hexamers. TCR beta CDR3 was amplified by immunoSEQ multiplex PCR. This amplification extended across 54 Vbeta and 13 Jbeta segments. TCRdb passed the immunoSEQ multiplex PCR reads through MiXCR, listing each CDR3 protein once. The sample shows about 130,000 distinct CDR3 sequences, more than 90% of them seen only once.

The receptor was derived from a human donor with Susac syndrome. The gene calls are TRBV29-1 and TRBJ1-2; TRBD1 might be the D (6 bases). The sample comprised CD8+ T cells from PBMCs. CDR3 region: CSVEGNRDAYTF. CDR3 in DNA: TGCAGCGTTGAGGGTAACAGGGATGCCTACACCTTC.